This T cell receptor beta chain came from a study of blood T cell repertoires in COVID-19. Study-wide context: Samples came from the United States, Italy and Spain, spanning acute and convalescent COVID-19.

Libraries were prepared by immunoSEQ multiplex PCR; TCRdb keeps only in-frame clonotypes and omits some of them. The table has 200,000 to 300,000 clones, about 80% seen once; the top ten hold 8% to 9.5%. This sequence was found in a human donor in a cohort sampled during active COVID-19. Material: peripheral blood.

CDR3 DNA sequence: TGCGCCAGCAGCTCCGAGGGACACCCTGATGGCTACACCTTC. Encoded protein: CASSSEGHPDGYTF. The chain carries TRBV5-1 and TRBJ1-2; a possible D gene is TRBD1 (6 bases). The CDR3 covers 14 residues. The germline V gene has CDR1 SGHRS and CDR2 YFSETQ. Trimming removed 3 bases at V and 6 bases at J, with 15 bases between.